This T cell receptor (beta chain) emerged from a study of blood T cell repertoires in COVID-19 (dated by TCRdb to 2020 to 2022). With respect to the entire study: Collaborator samples came from the United States, Italy and Spain and covered acute and convalescent phases of COVID-19. The repertoires were released in a freely available public database meant as a resource for research on the immune response to SARS-CoV-2. Sample metadata almost always included a de-identified subject ID, COVID-19 status, age in years and sex. The prospective study material was composed of cDNA or gDNA derived from T cells, B-cell-depleted T cells, or PBMCs. The dataset comprised deeply sampled blood TCRbeta repertoires from subjects exposed to, actively infected with, or recovered from COVID-19. Samples were obtained from the ongoing ImmuneRACE study (first 160 participants) and from 1,254 subjects provided by 6 global collaborators. Where HLA class I and class II types were available, the types were taken from metadata supplied by the sample provider, not from assay-based typing. General findings and caveats noted by the study authors: The quantity of clinical and demographic metadata differed by source and by participant and was supplied without curation.

About this clone: Its antigen is currently not known. The input lacks base qualities; no much larger clone sits a single base away.

The immunoSEQ Assay, a bias-controlled multiplex PCR, was used to amplify TCRbeta CDR3 regions from genomic DNA. The paper's data handling went like this. The number of nucleated cells in each sample was estimated by amplification of reference gene primers within the assay. To quantify the absolute abundance of each unique TCRbeta CDR3 rearrangement, sequence reads were collapsed and filtered. Productive Simpson clonality was computed per sample as the square root of Simpson's diversity index over productive rearrangements. TCRdb took this table from immuneACCESS and kept in-frame rearrangements with V and J called. Such tables lack part of the clones; where checked against another copy, unresolved V genes explain under half of the gap, and the rest is unexplained. For V, J and clone size, that table is used; D and trimming come from the DNA. Across this sample there are about 230,000 clones, with 85% to 90% seen only once. The ten largest clonotypes hold around a tenth of the sample.

One collaborating source in Seattle enrolled patients while the patients were actively infected and followed the patients over time throughout the course of disease. Collaborating institutions collected whole blood in K2EDTA tubes following their own protocols. For TCRbeta analysis, collaborator samples were shipped as frozen whole blood, as isolated PBMCs, or as DNA extracted from either sample type. The clonotype was recovered from a man between 50 and 59 years old with COVID-19, enrolled during active disease. The source material was peripheral blood.

In nucleotide form, the sequence is TGTGCCAGCAGCTCCACAGGGGGTTTTAACTATGGCTACACCTTC. Translated, it reads CASSSTGGFNYGYTF. The receptor chain draws on TRBV7-6 and TRBJ1-2; a stretch of 8 junction bases matches TRBD1. According to the germline V gene, CDR1 reads SGHVS and CDR2 reads FNYEAQ. Measured from the cysteine to the phenylalanine, the CDR3 is 15 residues long. Only the CDR3 part of the read is kept: 45 bases, read in frame from the first base. V is trimmed back by 4 bases and J by 1 base, and the junction contains 5 bases that no gene match accounts for.